The 26 T cell receptor beta chains reported below all come from one sample, sequenced in a study of blood T cell repertoires in COVID-19. Sequencing used immunoSEQ multiplex PCR; TCRdb keeps in-frame clones, though not all of them. In the table there are 150,000 to 200,000 clones, roughly 90% of which are singletons. The sequencing sample was made of peripheral blood. Receptor source: a man in his sixties with active or convalescent COVID-19.

The chain combines TRBV10-3 with TRBJ2-1, with TRBD1 matching over 9 bases. Losses at the gene ends were 0 bases for V and 9 bases for J; bases not matched to a gene: 9. The CDR3 is 16 amino acids. CDR1 and CDR2 from the germline V gene are ENHRY and SYGVKD. The CDR3 loop is CAISESRTGASGEQFF. CDR3 DNA sequence: TGTGCCATCAGTGAGTCAAGGACAGGGGCCTCCGGTGAGCAGTTCTTC.

The chain has TRBV12-3 or TRBV12-4 and TRBJ1-1; perhaps TRBD1 as D (6 bases). The V end was cut by 4 bases, the J end by 11 bases, with 11 bases between. The CDR3 is 11 residues long. CDR3 bases: TGTGCCAGCAGTTCTCCTAGGGGGGCTTTCTTT. This translates into CASSSPRGAFF.

J is TRBJ2-1 and V is TRBV5-1; the match to TRBD2 covers 10 bases. CDR1 SGHRS and CDR2 YFSETQ come from the germline V gene. The CDR3 extends over 20 amino acids. Trimming cost V 7 bases and J 0 bases; bases outside gene matches: 19. The CDR3 here is CASGISGGWITKYSYNEQFF. CDR3 coding DNA: TGCGCCAGCGGAATTAGCGGGGGGTGGATTACAAAGTACTCCTACAATGAGCAGTTCTTC.

The genes are TRBV20-1 and TRBJ1-1; TRBD1 aligns across 8 bases. The germline V gene has CDR1 DFQATT and CDR2 SNEGSKA (reference sequence). The CDR3 is made up of 16 amino acids. Losses at the gene ends were 3 bases for V and 4 bases for J; bases not matched to a gene: 13. CDR3 in amino acids: CSASDPLQGGSTEAFF. The CDR3 DNA reads as TGCAGTGCTAGTGACCCCTTACAGGGGGGAAGCACTGAAGCTTTCTTT.

The chain employs TRBV6-5 and TRBJ1-3, with 11 positions matching TRBD1. Losses at the gene ends were 0 bases for V and 5 bases for J; bases not matched to a gene: 3. Germline assignment: CDR1 MNHEY and CDR2 SVGAGI. The CDR3 runs 16 residues. CDR3 nucleotide sequence: TGTGCCAGCAGTTACTCGAGGACAGGGGGCAGAAACACCATATATTTT. Protein: CASSYSRTGGRNTIYF.

The rearrangement joins TRBV7-2 to TRBJ2-3; TRBD2 matches 7 bases. V lost 6 bases and J lost 3; bases outside the gene matches: 12. This CDR3 spans 16 amino acids. Germline V lookup: CDR1 SGHTA, CDR2 FQGNSA. CDR3 residues: CASRGNEGGWTDTQYF. CDR3 sequence (DNA): TGTGCCAGCAGGGGGAACGAGGGAGGGTGGACAGATACGCAGTATTTT.

The chain has TRBV20-1 and TRBJ2-7; TRBD2 is a possible D gene (5 bases). Germline V gives CDR1 DFQATT, CDR2 SNEGSKA (reference sequence). The CDR3 loop spans 14 amino acids. Trimming took off 3 bases at V and 0 bases at J, with 12 bases between the two ends. CDR3 DNA: TGCAGTGCTAGTTTCCCGGGGAGCTCCTACGAGCAGTACTTC. This translates into CSASFPGSSYEQYF.

The chain carries TRBV29-1 and TRBJ2-1; 13 positions agree with TRBD2. Germline values: CDR1 SQVTM, CDR2 ANQGSEA. With 5 bases clipped from V and 10 bases from J, the junction kept 8 bases outside the gene matches. The CDR3 runs 14 residues. The CDR3 here is CSVSRLAGGREQFF. The CDR3 DNA sequence: TGCAGCGTTTCCCGACTAGCGGGAGGCAGGGAGCAGTTCTTC.

The rearrangement joins TRBV10-1 to TRBJ2-7, with 7 nucleotides matching TRBD2. Germline V gives CDR1 WNHNN, CDR2 SYGVQD (reference sequence). Trimming removed 4 bases from V and 4 bases from J; junction bases left unmatched: 7. This CDR3 region has 14 residues. The CDR3 reads CASSGFGRPYEQYF. The CDR3 bases are TGCGCCAGCAGTGGGTTCGGGAGGCCGTACGAGCAGTACTTC.

This chain links TRBV5-1 with TRBJ2-1; 8 nucleotides match TRBD1. With V trimmed by 4 bases and J by 3 bases, 9 bases remained unmatched. This CDR3 is 16 amino acids long. The germline V gene encodes CDR1 SGHRS and CDR2 YFSETQ. CDR3 loop: CASSPDRERNYNEQFF. CDR3 coding DNA: TGCGCCAGCAGCCCGGACAGGGAGAGAAACTACAATGAGCAGTTCTTC.

The chain uses TRBV11-2 and TRBJ1-2; TRBD1 is a possible D gene (5 bases). Germline values: CDR1 SGHAT, CDR2 FQNNGV. The CDR3 is 13 residues long. With 0 bases removed from V and 4 bases from J, the gap between germline ends came to 6 bases. CDR3 nucleotide sequence: TGTGCCAGCAGCTTAGACAGGGTCTATGGCTACACCTTC. Amino acids: CASSLDRVYGYTF.

The V and J genes are TRBV4-1 and TRBJ1-2; perhaps TRBD1 as D (6 bases). Germline V gene data show CDR1 as MGHRA and CDR2 as YSYEKL. The germline V and J ends were trimmed by 6 bases and 3 bases, with 20 bases remaining between them. The CDR3 loop spans 16 amino acids. CDR3 protein: CASRKSGTNGYYGYTF. The CDR3 nucleotides read TGCGCCAGCAGGAAATCGGGGACAAACGGATACTATGGCTACACCTTC.

The chain employs TRBV29-1 and TRBJ2-3, with TRBD2 matching 7 bases. The CDR3 length is 13 residues. CDR1 is SQVTM and CDR2 is ANQGSEA in the germline V gene. Trimming at V came to 7 bases and at J to 1 base, leaving 5 bases not matched to a gene. CDR3 sequence (DNA): TGCAGCGGACTAGCTGCCGGCACAGATACGCAGTATTTT. Translated, it gives CSGLAAGTDTQYF.

This clone appeared a single time. V gene TRBV24-1 combines with J gene TRBJ2-1; TRBD2 matches at 7 bases. CDR1 KGHDR and CDR2 SFDVKD come from the germline V gene. The CDR3 covers 15 residues. The ends lost 2 bases at V and 5 bases at J; junction bases unmatched: 5. As DNA, the CDR3 is TGTGCCACCAGTGATTCTAGCGGAGACCACAATGAGCAGTTCTTC. This gives the protein CATSDSSGDHNEQFF.

The chain uses TRBV5-6 and TRBJ1-2; TRBD1 aligns across 9 bases. The CDR3 contains 16 residues. J lost 2 bases, V lost 4 bases, and 9 bases had no gene match. Germline values: CDR1 SGHDT, CDR2 YYEEEE. The CDR3 protein is CASSVHPGQGNYGYTF. CDR3 nucleotides: TGTGCCAGCAGCGTCCATCCGGGACAGGGCAACTATGGCTACACCTTC.

The chain joins TRBV7-9 to TRBJ2-1, with TRBD1 identical over 10 bases. V was clipped by 2 bases and J by 8 bases; unmatched bases: 3. This CDR3 has 14 residues. CDR1 and CDR2 from the germline V gene are SEHNR and FQNEAQ (reference sequence). The CDR3 region is CASSLPGQGYEQFF. The DNA for the CDR3 is TGTGCCAGCAGCTTACCGGGACAGGGGTATGAGCAGTTCTTC.

This clone was recorded only once. The chain joins TRBV7-2 to TRBJ1-1; 7 nucleotides match TRBD1. The trim removed 8 bases at V and 5 bases at J, leaving 5 bases unmatched. The V gene's germline CDR1 is SGHTA and CDR2 FQGNSA. The CDR3 extends over 12 amino acids. The DNA for the CDR3 is TGTGCCAGCCTAGGGGGCTATACTGAAGCTTTCTTT. This encodes CASLGGYTEAFF.

The CDR3 DNA sequence: TGTGCCAGCAGTGAGGGGACAGGGCTAAACACTGAAGCTTTCTTT. Amino acid sequence: CASSEGTGLNTEAFF. This rearrangement joins TRBV6-1 to TRBJ1-1; 9 bases line up with TRBD1. The J segment lost 2 bases and the V segment lost 3 bases, leaving 4 bases of the junction unmatched. The germline gives CDR1 MNHNS, CDR2 SASEGT. CDR3 length: 15 residues.

V and J are TRBV15 and TRBJ2-1; D is possibly TRBD2 (5 bases). The CDR3 extends over 15 amino acids. The germline V and J ends were trimmed by 0 bases and 8 bases, with 14 bases remaining between them. Germline assignment: CDR1 LNHNV and CDR2 YYDKDF (reference sequence). DNA for the CDR3: TGTGCCACCAGCAGAGATCTCGGGGAAGGCGATGAGCAGTTCTTC. It translates to CATSRDLGEGDEQFF. The whole variable domain, filled in from reference TRBV15 and TRBJ2-1, reads DAMVIQNPRYQVTQFGKPVTLSCSQTLNHNVMYWYQQKSSQAPKLLFHYYDKDFNNEADTPDNFQSRRPNTSFCFLDIRSPGLGDTAMYLCATSRDLGEGDEQFFGPGTRLTVL.

This chain uses TRBV19 with TRBJ1-1; 7 positions match TRBD1. Germline CDR1 and CDR2: LNHDA and SQIVND (reference sequence). CDR3 length equals 14 residues. V lost 8 bases to trimming and J lost 5 bases; unmatched junction nucleotides: 11. CDR3 sequence (DNA): TGTGCCAGTGAGGGGGCGGGGATGAGAACTGAAGCTTTCTTT. Protein: CASEGAGMRTEAFF.

This clone was detected once. The chain is built from TRBV7-2 and TRBJ2-1, with D perhaps TRBD2 (6 bases). From germline, CDR1 is SGHTA and CDR2 FQGNSA. The CDR3 is 16 residues long. V dropped 6 bases and J dropped 8 bases, with 23 bases sitting between them. CDR3 in amino acids: CASRGGWRDVGYEQFF. The DNA for the CDR3 is TGTGCCAGCAGGGGGGGTTGGCGGGATGTAGGTTATGAGCAGTTCTTC.

The V and J genes are TRBV3-1 (or the pseudogene TRBV3-2) and TRBJ2-3; no clear D gene. Trimming removed 1 base from V and 2 bases from J, with 10 bases in between. The CDR3 totals 15 residues. Germline V gene sequence: CDR1 LGHDT, CDR2 YNNKEL (reference sequence). The CDR3 loop reads CASSQALRNTDTQYF. The CDR3 DNA sequence: TGTGCCAGCAGCCAAGCGCTCAGAAACACAGATACGCAGTATTTT.

J is TRBJ1-1 and V is TRBV5-1; the D is unclear. This CDR3 comprises 13 residues. Per germline, CDR1 SGHRS and CDR2 YFSETQ. V dropped 0 bases and J dropped 8 bases, with 11 bases sitting between them. CDR3 DNA sequence: TGCGCCAGCAGCTTGGTGGGAGAGCTAGAAGCTTTCTTT. It yields the protein CASSLVGELEAFF.

V gene TRBV19 combines with J gene TRBJ2-5, with 8 bases that match TRBD2. J was trimmed by 4 bases and V by 3 bases; bases with no gene match: 7. Germline CDR1 and CDR2: LNHDA and SQIVND (reference sequence). This CDR3 comprises 15 residues. CDR3 bases: TGTGCCAGTAGTATTAGTAGCGGGATAGGAGAGACCCAGTACTTC. This translates into CASSISSGIGETQYF.

The chain links TRBV19 to TRBJ1-5, with 7 bases aligning to TRBD1. Germline lookup yields CDR1 LNHDA and CDR2 SQIVND (reference sequence). The CDR3 extends over 15 amino acids. The V and J ends lost 6 bases and 6 bases, in that order; junction bases with no gene match: 11. The CDR3 reads CASSSGTVNSQPQHF. CDR3 nucleotide sequence: TGTGCCAGTAGCTCAGGGACAGTTAATAGTCAGCCCCAGCATTTT.

The V and J genes are TRBV20-1 and TRBJ2-5; 11 nucleotides line up with TRBD2. CDR3 length: 15 amino acids. Looked up from germline, CDR1 is DFQATT and CDR2 is SNEGSKA (reference sequence). The J segment lost 4 bases and the V segment lost 6 bases, leaving 10 bases of the junction unmatched. The CDR3 sequence is CSASSGGDLRETQYF. CDR3 DNA sequence: TGCAGTGCCAGTAGCGGGGGGGATCTTCGAGAGACCCAGTACTTC.